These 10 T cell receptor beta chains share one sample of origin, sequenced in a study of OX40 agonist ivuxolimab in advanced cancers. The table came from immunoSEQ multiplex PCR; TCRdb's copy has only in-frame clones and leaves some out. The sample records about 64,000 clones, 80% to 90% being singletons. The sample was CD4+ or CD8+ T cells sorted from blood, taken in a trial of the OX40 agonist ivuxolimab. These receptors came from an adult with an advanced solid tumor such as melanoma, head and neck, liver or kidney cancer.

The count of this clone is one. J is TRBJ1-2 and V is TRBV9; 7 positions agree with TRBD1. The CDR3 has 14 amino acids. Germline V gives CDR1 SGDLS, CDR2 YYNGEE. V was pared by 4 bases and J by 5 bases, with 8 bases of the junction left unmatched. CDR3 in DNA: TGTGCCAGCAGCCCCGCCAGGGGGAATTATGGCTACACCTTC. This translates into CASSPARGNYGYTF.

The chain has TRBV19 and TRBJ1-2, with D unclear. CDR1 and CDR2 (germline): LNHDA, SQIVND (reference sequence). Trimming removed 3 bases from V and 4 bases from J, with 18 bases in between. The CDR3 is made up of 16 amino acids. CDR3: CASSIGTREVGYGYTF. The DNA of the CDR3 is TGTGCCAGTAGTATTGGTACTCGGGAGGTGGGCTATGGCTACACCTTC.

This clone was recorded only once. CDR3 amino acids: CASSQEGRPLYGYTF. In DNA, the CDR3 is TGTGCCAGCAGCCAAGAGGGCCGCCCCCTCTATGGCTACACCTTC. The chain employs TRBV14 and TRBJ1-2; D unclear. Looked up from germline, CDR1 is SGHDN and CDR2 is FVKESK. The V gene lost 0 bases and the J gene lost 4 bases, with 12 bases spanning the gap. The CDR3 covers 15 residues.

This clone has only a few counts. CDR3 sequence reads: CASSPYQGQAGGETQYF. Written as DNA, the CDR3 is TGTGCCAGCAGTCCGTACCAAGGACAGGCGGGAGGGGAGACCCAGTACTTC. The chain links TRBV28 to TRBJ2-5; TRBD2 matches 9 bases. Germline V gives CDR1 MDHEN, CDR2 SYDVKM. V lost 5 bases to trimming and J lost 5 bases; unmatched junction nucleotides: 15. This CDR3 comprises 17 residues.

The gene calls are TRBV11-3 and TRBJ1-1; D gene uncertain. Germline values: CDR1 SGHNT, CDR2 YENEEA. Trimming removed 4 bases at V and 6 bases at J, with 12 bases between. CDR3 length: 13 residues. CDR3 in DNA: TGTGCCAGCAGCTCCGGCGTGGGTGCTGAAGCTTTCTTT. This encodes CASSSGVGAEAFF.

In DNA, the CDR3 is TGCGCCAGCAGCTTGGGGGGACTAGCGGGTCCAGGAGGTCTCTACAATGAGCAGTTCTTC. Translating gives CASSLGGLAGPGGLYNEQFF. This chain joins TRBV5-1 and TRBJ2-1, with TRBD2 matching over 12 bases. The CDR3 has 20 amino acids. V gave up 0 bases and J gave up 3 bases; unmatched junction bases: 13. The germline V gene has CDR1 SGHRS and CDR2 YFSETQ. Full variable domain (remainder filled in from reference TRBV5-1 and TRBJ2-1): KAGVTQTPRYLIKTRGQQVTLSCSPISGHRSVSWYQQTPGQGLQFLFEYFSETQRNKGNFPGRFSGRQFSNSRSEMNVSTLELGDSALYLCASSLGGLAGPGGLYNEQFFGPGTRLTVL.

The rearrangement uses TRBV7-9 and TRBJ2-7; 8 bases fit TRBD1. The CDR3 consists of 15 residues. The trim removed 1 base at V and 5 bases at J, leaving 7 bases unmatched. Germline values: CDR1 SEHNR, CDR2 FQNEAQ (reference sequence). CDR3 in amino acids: CASSLGRTGSHEQYF. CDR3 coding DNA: TGTGCCAGCAGCTTAGGCCGGACAGGGTCCCACGAGCAGTACTTC. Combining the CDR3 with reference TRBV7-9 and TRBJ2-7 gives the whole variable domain DTGVSQNPRHKITKRGQNVTFRCDPISEHNRLYWYRQTLGQGPEFLTYFQNEAQLEKSRLLSDRFSAERPKGSFSTLEIQRTEQGDSAMYLCASSLGRTGSHEQYFGPGTRLTVT.

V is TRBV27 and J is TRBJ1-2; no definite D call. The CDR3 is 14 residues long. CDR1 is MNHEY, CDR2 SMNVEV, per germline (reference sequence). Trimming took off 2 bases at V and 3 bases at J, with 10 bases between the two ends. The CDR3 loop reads CASSLGSSHYGYTF. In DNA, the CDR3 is TGTGCCAGCAGTTTAGGGAGCTCGCACTATGGCTACACCTTC.

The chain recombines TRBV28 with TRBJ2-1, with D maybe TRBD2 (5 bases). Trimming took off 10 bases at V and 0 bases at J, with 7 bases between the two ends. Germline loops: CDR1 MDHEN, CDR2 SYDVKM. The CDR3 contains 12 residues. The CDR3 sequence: CATGDSYNEQFF. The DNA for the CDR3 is TGTGCCACCGGGGACTCCTACAATGAGCAGTTCTTC.

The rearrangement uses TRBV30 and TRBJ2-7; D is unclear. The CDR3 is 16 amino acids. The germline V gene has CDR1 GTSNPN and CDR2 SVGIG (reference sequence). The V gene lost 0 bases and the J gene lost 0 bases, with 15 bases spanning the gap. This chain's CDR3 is CAWSVYQASSSYEQYF. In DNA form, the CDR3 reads TGTGCCTGGAGTGTATATCAGGCCTCCAGCTCCTACGAGCAGTACTTC.